The 21 T cell receptor beta chains listed next were all sequenced from one sample in a study of cytomegalovirus exposure and HLA in healthy donors. The PCR ran on 60 Vbeta and 13 Jbeta primers. Some clones are missing from TCRdb's copy, which holds only in-frame ones; the method was immunoSEQ multiplex PCR. Here the sample spans some 130,000 clones, roughly 85% being singletons. The sequenced sample consisted of PBMCs. The origin of the receptors is a woman in her twenties or thirties in good health and CMV-seropositive.

The chain uses TRBV27 and TRBJ2-1, with 8 bases that match TRBD2. Germline CDR1 reads MNHEY; CDR2 reads SMNVEV (reference sequence). The CDR3 length is 17 residues. The V and J ends lost 3 bases and 3 bases, in that order; junction bases with no gene match: 10. The CDR3 bases are TGTGCCAGCAGTTTGGGGTTTAGCGGGGTTAACTACAATGAGCAGTTCTTC. Translated, it gives CASSLGFSGVNYNEQFF.

This rearrangement joins TRBV5-1 to TRBJ1-1; D is undetermined. CDR3 length: 12 residues. Germline assignment: CDR1 SGHRS and CDR2 YFSETQ. V was clipped by 4 bases and J by 4 bases, with 8 bases between them. Here the CDR3 DNA reads TGCGCCAGCAGCCTCCCGAGCACTGAAGCTTTCTTT. Translation gives CASSLPSTEAFF.

This clone appeared a few times. This rearrangement joins TRBV18 to TRBJ2-7, with TRBD1 matching over 9 bases. Germline trimming cut 2 bases from V and 0 bases from J; bases unmatched to any gene: 2. CDR1 and CDR2 from the germline V gene are KGHSH and LQKENI. The CDR3 has 15 residues. The CDR3 protein is CASSPGTGSSYEQYF. The CDR3 DNA reads TGTGCCAGCTCACCAGGGACAGGGAGCTCCTACGAGCAGTACTTC.

The chain couples TRBV5-1 to TRBJ1-4, with 9 bases lining up with TRBD1. The CDR3 consists of 16 residues. The trim removed 1 base at V and 2 bases at J, leaving 3 bases unmatched. Germline V gene lookup returns CDR1 SGHRS and CDR2 YFSETQ. CDR3 DNA: TGCGCCAGCAGCTTGTCAACAGGGGGCACTAATGAAAAACTGTTTTTT. The encoded protein is CASSLSTGGTNEKLFF.

A note on this clone: Other DNA sequences of this sample code for an identical CDR3. J is TRBJ1-2 and V is TRBV2; D is perhaps TRBD1 (6 bases). V lost 7 bases, J lost 1 base, and 10 bases lay in between. The CDR3 length is 13 residues. Germline-derived CDR1 and CDR2 are SNHLY and FYNNEI. CDR3 coding DNA: TGTGCCAGCAAGGGGGAAGGTAACTATGGCTACACCTTC. This gives the protein CASKGEGNYGYTF.

This clone was observed a handful of times. V usage is TRBV5-1 and J usage is TRBJ2-6; the D gene is possibly TRBD1 (5 bases). This CDR3 comprises 21 residues. Deletions cut 6 bases from V and 9 bases from J, with 37 bases between. The germline V gene encodes CDR1 SGHRS and CDR2 YFSETQ. The CDR3 DNA reads as TGCGCCAGCACCTCATTTAACCTCAGGGAATCCCTCAAAGGCGCCCTCAACGTCCTGACTTTC. It translates to CASTSFNLRESLKGALNVLTF.

The chain combines TRBV6-4 with TRBJ1-6; TRBD1 might be the D (6 bases). The ends were cut back, 7 bases at V and 3 bases at J, with 13 bases in the middle. The CDR3 has 15 residues. CDR1 is MRHNA, CDR2 SNTAGT, per germline. The CDR3 is CASKKDSFYNSPLHF. Here the CDR3 DNA reads TGTGCCAGCAAAAAGGACAGTTTCTATAATTCACCCCTCCACTTT.

The chain uses TRBV28 and TRBJ1-2; 12 nucleotides agree with TRBD1. Germline V gene lookup returns CDR1 MDHEN and CDR2 SYDVKM. The CDR3 consists of 15 residues. V lost 1 base to trimming and J lost 9 bases; unmatched junction nucleotides: 6. The CDR3 loop is CASSLFSGTGGSYTF. As DNA, the CDR3 is TGTGCCAGCAGTTTATTCTCCGGGACAGGGGGCAGCTACACCTTC.

The chain recombines TRBV9 with TRBJ1-2, with unresolved D. The germline V gene encodes CDR1 SGDLS and CDR2 YYNGEE. V lost 0 bases, J lost 6 bases, and 15 bases lay in between. This CDR3 has 15 residues. The CDR3 reads CASSVGPIGRDGYTF. DNA of the CDR3: TGTGCCAGCAGCGTAGGCCCTATTGGGAGGGATGGCTACACCTTC.

V gene TRBV7-9 combines with J gene TRBJ1-2; D gene uncertain. The V and J ends lost 5 bases and 4 bases respectively, with 11 bases between them. Per germline, CDR1 SEHNR and CDR2 FQNEAQ (reference sequence). The CDR3 is 13 amino acids. The CDR3 bases are TGTGCCAGCAGCCTCCGGGAGCTCTATGGCTACACCTTC. It yields the protein CASSLRELYGYTF.

This clone was seen a single time. The chain employs TRBV20-1 and TRBJ1-6; D gene unclear. V lost 2 bases and J lost 14, with 7 bases in between. The CDR3 totals 10 residues. Germline assignment: CDR1 DFQATT and CDR2 SNEGSKA (reference sequence). The CDR3 loop reads CSARTEALHF. The CDR3 DNA reads as TGCAGTGCTAGAACTGAGGCCCTCCACTTT.

A single count supports this clone. The CDR3 sequence is CASSERQAGHSLVSYEQYF. CDR3 coding DNA: TGTGCCAGCAGTGAACGGCAGGCAGGACACTCACTGGTATCCTACGAGCAGTACTTC. This chain uses TRBV6-1 with TRBJ2-7; possible D gene TRBD1, 5 bases. Trimming took off 2 bases at V and 1 base at J, with 24 bases between the two ends. The length of the CDR3 is 19 residues. CDR1 is MNHNS and CDR2 is SASEGT in the germline V gene.

This chain uses TRBV27 with TRBJ1-2; TRBD1 agrees at 7 bases. V shed 1 base and J 5 bases; nucleotides not matched to a gene: 4. The CDR3 has 14 residues. Per the germline V gene, CDR1 is MNHEY and CDR2 is SMNVEV (reference sequence). CDR3 DNA sequence: TGTGCCAGCAGTTTATTAAGGGGGCGGTATGGCTACACCTTC. This encodes CASSLLRGRYGYTF.

This chain's CDR3 is CASSLGRSYLAGVADTQYF. The CDR3 DNA reads as TGTGCCAGCAGCTTAGGGAGGTCGTATCTAGCGGGAGTGGCAGATACGCAGTATTTT. V usage is TRBV7-2 and J usage is TRBJ2-3, with 10 bases identical to TRBD2. The CDR3 has 19 residues. From germline, CDR1 is SGHTA and CDR2 FQGNSA. V shed 1 base, J shed 4 bases, and the junction held 14 bases outside the gene matches.

As to this clone: The same CDR3 arises from other DNA sequences in this sample as well. This chain connects TRBV9 to TRBJ1-2, with 7 bases fitting TRBD1. V was pared by 0 bases and J by 0 bases, with 2 bases of the junction left unmatched. CDR1 is SGDLS and CDR2 is YYNGEE in the germline V gene. The CDR3 has 15 amino acids. The CDR3 nucleotides read TGTGCCAGCAGCGTAGGGACAGGAGCTAACTATGGCTACACCTTC. Translating it yields CASSVGTGANYGYTF.

The chain has TRBV18 and TRBJ1-5, with D perhaps matching TRBD1 (5 bases). The CDR3 has 16 amino acids. V lost 3 bases, J lost 3 bases, and 15 bases lay in between. Germline CDR1 is KGHSH and CDR2 is LQKENI. The DNA for the CDR3 is TGTGCCAGCTCACCCACCGCTGACAGAGACAATCAGCCCCAGCATTTT. It specifies CASSPTADRDNQPQHF.

The J gene is TRBJ1-1, the V gene TRBV7-3; D ambiguous. The CDR3 has 12 residues. Trimming left V 2 bases short and J 7 bases short, with 8 bases between. Germline V gene data show CDR1 as SGHTA and CDR2 as FQGTGA. CDR3 amino acids: CASSLGLGEAFF. The CDR3 DNA is TGTGCCAGCAGCTTAGGGCTCGGTGAAGCTTTCTTT.

This chain uses TRBV28 with TRBJ2-2, with D tentatively TRBD1 (6 bases). Germline CDR1 is MDHEN and CDR2 is SYDVKM. V was shortened by 2 bases and J by 4 bases, with 11 bases between the two germline ends. The CDR3 length is 15 residues. CDR3 coding DNA: TGTGCCAGCAGTTTAGGGGGACACTCCACCGGGGAGCTGTTTTTT. It encodes CASSLGGHSTGELFF.

The gene calls are TRBV2 and TRBJ1-1; D gene unclear. Trimming took 1 base from V and 11 from J, leaving 20 bases between them. Per germline, CDR1 SNHLY and CDR2 FYNNEI. The CDR3 sequence is 15 residues long. This chain's CDR3 is CASSEEGIGPSRAFF. The CDR3 bases are TGTGCCAGCAGTGAAGAAGGAATTGGGCCGAGTCGGGCTTTCTTT.

This chain links TRBV14 with TRBJ1-4; D remains unclear. The CDR3 contains 15 residues. The germline gives CDR1 SGHDN, CDR2 FVKESK. The V end lost 4 bases, the J end lost 0 bases, and 9 bases lay between the germline ends. Here the CDR3 DNA reads TGTGCCAGCAGCCGATACAAAGCAACTAATGAAAAACTGTTTTTT. Translation: CASSRYKATNEKLFF. Together with reference TRBV14 and TRBJ1-4, the CDR3 gives the full variable domain: EAGVTQFPSHSVIEKGQTVTLRCDPISGHDNLYWYRRVMGKEIKFLLHFVKESKQDESGMPNNRFLAERTGGTYSTLKVQPAELEDSGVYFCASSRYKATNEKLFFGSGTQLSVL.

The rearrangement links TRBV7-2 to TRBJ1-1; D gene ambiguous. Germline CDR1 and CDR2: SGHTA and FQGNSA. V dropped 5 bases and J dropped 1 base, with 8 bases sitting between them. The CDR3 loop spans 13 amino acids. The CDR3 here is CASSPRSNTEAFF. As DNA, the CDR3 is TGTGCCAGCAGCCCTCGGTCGAACACTGAAGCTTTCTTT. The full variable domain, in which reference TRBV7-2 and TRBJ1-1 provide the parts outside the CDR3, is GAGVSQSPSNKVTEKGKDVELRCDPISGHTALYWYRQSLGQGLEFLIYFQGNSAPDKSGLPSDRFSAERTGGSVSTLTIQRTQQEDSAVYLCASSPRSNTEAFFGQGTRLTVV.